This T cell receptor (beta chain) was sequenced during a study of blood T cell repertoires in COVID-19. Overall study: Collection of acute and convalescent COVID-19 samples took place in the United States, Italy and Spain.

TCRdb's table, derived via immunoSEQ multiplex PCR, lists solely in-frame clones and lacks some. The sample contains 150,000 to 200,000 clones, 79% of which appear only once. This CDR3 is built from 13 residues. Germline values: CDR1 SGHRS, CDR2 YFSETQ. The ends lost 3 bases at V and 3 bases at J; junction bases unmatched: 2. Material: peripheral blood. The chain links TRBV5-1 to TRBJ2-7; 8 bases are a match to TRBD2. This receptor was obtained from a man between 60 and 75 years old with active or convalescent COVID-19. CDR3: CASSWTSNYEQYF. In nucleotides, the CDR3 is TGCGCCAGCAGCTGGACTAGCAACTACGAGCAGTACTTC.